This TCR beta chain was retrieved from a study of cytomegalovirus exposure and HLA in healthy donors. About this clone itself: Its specificity is not known.

Sequencing was performed with immunoSEQ multiplex PCR; in TCRdb, only in-frame clones are kept and a portion is missing. The sample includes about 360,000 clones, 86% of them seen just once. The CDR3 contains 15 residues. V was clipped by 5 bases and J by 5 bases; unmatched bases: 8. Per germline, CDR1 MDHEN and CDR2 SYDVKM. Findings and limits, study-wide: Overall, approximately 150 TCR beta chains were annotated as cytomegalovirus-associated. A few of the chains that were CMV-associated were confirmed in vitro to be specific for CMV antigens. For cytomegalovirus status, the classifier reportedly gave diagnoses with high specificity and sensitivity.

Material: PBMCs. The chain is built from TRBV28 and TRBJ2-5, with TRBD1 matching over 10 bases. This sequence originates from a woman aged 18-29 years in good health and CMV-seronegative. For the CDR3, the DNA is TGTGCCAGCAGTGAGTGGACAGGGGGAGGGGAGACCCAGTACTTC. It yields the protein CASSEWTGGGETQYF.